The source of this TCR beta chain is a study of cytotoxic CD8 clonotypes in ibrutinib-treated CLL (TCRdb year 2021). Concerning the study at large: In this cohort, approximately 14 patients were treatment-naive and under 13 were relapsed/refractory, while some 18 had unmutated IGHV. All remission and progressive disease samples were collected while patients were still receiving ibrutinib. Longitudinal samples were obtainable from 26 of the 86 participants in the trial. On average, each sample had some 250,000 productive templates and more than 85,000 productive rearrangements. Partial responses were observed in about 25 patients and complete responses in 2; after a median follow-up of 68 months, remission was maintained in some 14 patients and progression was observed in roughly twelve. Cryopreserved peripheral blood mononuclear cells were collected before treatment, at response, and at either disease progression or sustained remission. Response samples were obtained after a median of approximately twelve months of treatment, with a range of roughly 6 to 36 months.

General findings and caveats noted by the study authors: Sampling times were not matched between sustained-remission and progressing patients, and lymph node repertoires were not studied. Public clonotypes were rare and either shrank or stayed stable during treatment, and the rise in clonality at ibrutinib response reflected expansion of private clonotypes. Baseline clonality exceeded that of age-matched healthy donors and correlated strongly with circulating CD8+ T-cell counts. Clonality rose at ibrutinib response, remained stable during sustained remission, and dropped back toward baseline at progression.

The goal of deep resolution MiSeq sequencing was a depth between 1 in 1 million and 1 in 200,000 T cells, and coverage averaged 10x per clonotype. TCR beta libraries were generated with the immunoSEQ hsTCRB Kit. The original pipeline was this. ImmunoSEQ Data Assistant and ImmunoSEQ Analyzer were used for data analysis, and V, D and J genes were assigned according to IMGT definitions. Clonality was computed as one minus normalized Shannon entropy of productive rearrangement frequencies, ranging from 0 to 1. Public clonotype analysis was restricted to overrepresented clonotypes comprising at least 0.05% of each patient's repertoire. Some 14 age-matched healthy donor repertoires from immuneACCESS served as clonality controls. Not all clones reach the TCRdb copy of this immuneACCESS table, which keeps in-frame sequences only. Checked studies attribute under half of the gap to unresolved V genes and leave the rest unexplained. V and J calls and clone size are those listed in that table; D and trimming were worked out from the DNA. The sample yields 95,000 to 100,000 clones; more than 75% were counted once. Around 30% of the sample is in the top ten clones.

On this clone itself: Its antigen specificity is not known. No much larger clonotype is one base removed from it; base qualities were not supplied.

The germline V gene (reference sequence) yields SEHNR for CDR1 and FQNEAQ for CDR2. From the cysteine through the phenylalanine, the CDR3 covers 16 amino acids. CDR3 DNA is the only sequence kept; it has 48 bases, read in frame from the first base. The V end gives up 0 bases and the J end 1 base, leaving 5 bases in the junction not matched to a gene. The time point label on this specimen signifies: more than 10 months on ibrutinib. For TCR beta library preparation, around 1.9 micrograms of genomic DNA were extracted from the cryopreserved PBMCs. Longitudinal blood samples from CLL patients on ibrutinib monotherapy underwent high-throughput TCR beta sequencing. The patients were enrolled in a single-center, open-label phase 2 trial of ibrutinib monotherapy.

The chain is encoded by TRBV7-9 joined to TRBJ2-5; TRBD1 matches 7 bases in the middle. Sample: PBMCs, taken after 12 months of ibrutinib treatment. This sequence originates from a human donor with chronic lymphocytic leukemia. The CDR3 has the sequence CASSLARPGGQETQYF. The bases read TGTGCCAGCAGCTTAGCTCGACCAGGGGGCCAAGAGACCCAGTACTTC. Where the CDR3 stops, the reference TRBV7-9 and TRBJ2-5 genes take over; the full variable domain is DTGVSQNPRHKITKRGQNVTFRCDPISEHNRLYWYRQTLGQGPEFLTYFQNEAQLEKSRLLSDRFSAERPKGSFSTLEIQRTEQGDSAMYLCASSLARPGGQETQYFGPGTRLLVL.